The entry below gives a single T cell receptor beta chain sequence along with its context. No antigen is known for it. Within one base of it there is no much larger clone, and no base qualities were kept. Each collaborating institution followed its own protocols to collect whole blood in K2EDTA tubes. Collaborator samples were shipped for TCRbeta analysis as frozen whole blood, isolated PBMCs, or DNA extracted from either sample type. The data were obtained in a study of blood T cell repertoires in COVID-19 (dated by TCRdb to 2018 to 2020). As for the study more broadly: The collaborator samples originated in the United States, Italy and Spain and spanned the acute and convalescent phases of COVID-19. The material from the prospective study consisted of cDNA or gDNA derived from T cells, B-cell-depleted T cells, or PBMCs. The dataset comprised deeply sampled blood TCRbeta repertoires from subjects exposed to, actively infected with, or recovered from COVID-19. The repertoires were made available in a free public database intended to serve as a resource for research on the immune response to SARS-CoV-2. The samples were drawn from the first 160 participants of the ongoing ImmuneRACE study and from roughly 1,300 subjects provided by 6 global collaborators. Sample metadata almost always included a de-identified subject ID, COVID-19 status, age in years and sex. HLA class I and class II types, where available, came from metadata supplied by the sample provider rather than from assay-based typing.

Sequences SGHRS (CDR1) and YFSETQ (CDR2) are obtained from the germline V gene. V and J are trimmed by 0 bases and 1 base, and the gene matches miss 3 bases of the junction. From the cysteine up to the phenylalanine, the CDR3 has a length of 15 residues. The read is trimmed to its CDR3 DNA, 45 bases read in frame from base 1. TCRbeta CDR3 regions were amplified from genomic DNA by means of the immunoSEQ Assay, a bias-controlled multiplex PCR. The source study handled its data this way. Nucleated cell counts per sample were estimated from amplification of reference gene primers within the assay. To quantify the absolute abundance of each unique TCRbeta CDR3 rearrangement, sequence reads were collapsed and filtered. For each sample, productive Simpson clonality was calculated as the square root of Simpson's diversity index over productive rearrangements. Entries here come from immuneACCESS through TCRdb and include only in-frame sequences with V and J called. Some clones fail to appear in such tables; in the studies checked, an unresolved V gene covers under half of the shortfall, and the cause of the remainder is unknown. From that table come the V and J calls and clone size; the DNA was used to work out D and trimming. The sample records some 26,000 clones, roughly 72% of which are singletons. About 40% of the sample is held by the ten biggest clonotypes.

Results and caveats for the whole study, not just this receptor: Clinical and demographic metadata were provided uncurated, with the amount varying by source and participant.

The sequence links TRBV5-1 to TRBJ2-7; 8 central nucleotides agree with TRBD2. The TCR originated in a woman at least 80 years old with acute or convalescent COVID-19. The specimen sequenced was peripheral blood. The CDR3 corresponds to CASSLESGRSYEQYF. Here is the DNA: TGCGCCAGCAGCTTGGAAAGCGGGAGATCCTACGAGCAGTACTTC.